Shown below are 8 T cell receptor beta chains from a single sample sequenced in a study of OX40 agonist ivuxolimab in advanced cancers. Profiling relied on immunoSEQ multiplex PCR, and the TCRdb table lists in-frame clones only, not all of them. The data contain nearly 80,000 clones, less than 95% of them singletons. The input for sequencing was CD4+ or CD8+ T cells sorted from blood, taken in a trial of the OX40 agonist ivuxolimab. All receptors derive from an adult with an advanced solid tumor such as melanoma, head and neck, liver or kidney cancer.

The V gene is TRBV7-2, the J gene TRBJ2-1; 8 nucleotides agree with TRBD2. Per germline, CDR1 SGHTA and CDR2 FQGNSA. V was clipped by 4 bases and J by 2 bases; unmatched bases: 7. The CDR3 sequence is 16 residues long. CDR3 in amino acids: CASSSWRGATYNEQFF. The CDR3 coding sequence is TGTGCCAGCAGCTCTTGGCGGGGGGCGACCTACAATGAGCAGTTCTTC.

The chain uses TRBV19 and TRBJ2-1; D gene ambiguous. V was pared by 5 bases and J by 8 bases, with 16 bases between. The CDR3 contains 14 residues. Per germline, CDR1 LNHDA and CDR2 SQIVND (reference sequence). CDR3 in amino acids: CASSAHRPLDEQFF. CDR3 bases: TGTGCCAGTAGTGCGCACCGACCGCTCGATGAGCAGTTCTTC.

The chain couples TRBV6-5 to TRBJ1-1; 7 bases fit TRBD1. Per the germline V gene, CDR1 is MNHEY and CDR2 is SVGAGI. This CDR3 region has 10 residues. With 11 bases clipped from V and 11 bases from J, the junction kept 8 bases outside the gene matches. In DNA form, the CDR3 reads TGTGCCTCCGGGGGACAGTGGGCTTTCTTT. It is translated as CASGGQWAFF.

The gene calls are TRBV5-6 and TRBJ2-2, with D unclear. The CDR3 totals 14 residues. Germline values: CDR1 SGHDT, CDR2 YYEEEE. V lost 2 bases, J lost 5 bases, and 10 bases lay in between. The CDR3: CASSFGVRTGELFF. CDR3 nucleotides: TGTGCCAGCAGCTTTGGGGTCAGGACCGGGGAGCTGTTTTTT.

This clone has a single count. J is TRBJ1-5 and V is TRBV2, with 10 bases identical to TRBD1. The CDR3 sequence is 15 residues long. Germline CDR1 is SNHLY and CDR2 is FYNNEI. Trimming took 6 bases from V and 6 from J; bases not matched to a gene: 8. CDR3 sequence reads: CASRGQGTVSQPQHF. The CDR3 DNA reads as TGTGCCAGCAGGGGACAGGGGACCGTTAGTCAGCCCCAGCATTTT.

The chain employs TRBV27 and TRBJ2-3; the D is unclear. CDR3 length equals 13 residues. CDR1 is MNHEY and CDR2 is SMNVEV in the germline V gene (reference sequence). The V end lost 7 bases, the J end lost 0 bases, and 8 bases lay between the germline ends. The CDR3 region is CASTAASTDTQYF. The CDR3, as DNA: TGTGCCAGCACAGCCGCTAGCACAGATACGCAGTATTTT.

The V gene is TRBV7-9, the J gene TRBJ1-2; 9 positions match TRBD1. This CDR3 is 14 amino acids long. Germline V gene data show CDR1 as SEHNR and CDR2 as FQNEAQ (reference sequence). Trimming took 5 bases from V and 5 from J; bases not matched to a gene: 6. CDR3 DNA: TGTGCCAGCAGCACCGGGACAGGGTTATATGGCTACACCTTC. This codes for CASSTGTGLYGYTF.

The J gene is TRBJ2-3, the V gene TRBV6-6; no definite D call. CDR1 is MNHNY and CDR2 is SVGAGI in the germline V gene (reference sequence). V shed 6 bases and J shed 0 bases, with 7 bases lying between them. The CDR3 extends over 13 amino acids. CDR3 DNA: TGTGCCAGCAGCCGCGATAGCACAGATACGCAGTATTTT. Translation gives CASSRDSTDTQYF.